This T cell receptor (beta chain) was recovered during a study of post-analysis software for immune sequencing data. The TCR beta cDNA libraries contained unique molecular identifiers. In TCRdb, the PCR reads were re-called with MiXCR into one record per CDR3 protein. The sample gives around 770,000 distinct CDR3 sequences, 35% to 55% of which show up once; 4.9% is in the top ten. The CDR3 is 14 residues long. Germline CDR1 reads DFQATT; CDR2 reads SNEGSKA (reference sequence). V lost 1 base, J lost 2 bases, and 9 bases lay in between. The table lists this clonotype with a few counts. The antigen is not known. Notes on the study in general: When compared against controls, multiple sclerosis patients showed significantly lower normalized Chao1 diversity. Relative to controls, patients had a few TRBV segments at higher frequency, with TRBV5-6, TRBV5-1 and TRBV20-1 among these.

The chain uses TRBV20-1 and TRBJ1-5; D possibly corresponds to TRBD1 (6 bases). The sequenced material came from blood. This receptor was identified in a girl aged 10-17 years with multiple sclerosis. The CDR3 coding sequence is TGCAGTGCTAGAGCGGCAGGGGGCAATCAGCCCCAGCATTTT. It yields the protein CSARAAGGNQPQHF.